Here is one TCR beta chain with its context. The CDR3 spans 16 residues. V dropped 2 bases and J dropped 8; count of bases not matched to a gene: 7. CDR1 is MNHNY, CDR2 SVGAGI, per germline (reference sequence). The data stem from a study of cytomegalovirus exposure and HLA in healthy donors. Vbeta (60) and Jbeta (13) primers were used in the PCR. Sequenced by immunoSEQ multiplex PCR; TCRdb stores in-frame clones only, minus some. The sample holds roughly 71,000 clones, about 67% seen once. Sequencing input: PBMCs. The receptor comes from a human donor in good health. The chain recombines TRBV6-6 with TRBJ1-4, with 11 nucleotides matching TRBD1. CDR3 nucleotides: TGTGCCAGCAGTTACGCGTCCGGGACAGGGGGAGAAAAACTGTTTTTT. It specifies CASSYASGTGGEKLFF.